The clone carrying this T cell receptor (beta chain) was counted at least ten times. Unmatched junction bases numbered 4, after V lost 0 bases and J lost 3 bases. The CDR3 covers 14 residues. Germline V gene data show CDR1 as DFQATT and CDR2 as SNEGSKA (reference sequence). Authors of the study amplified TCR beta CDR3 regions from RNA transcripts. When the TCR CDR3 underwent first-round RT-PCR, the HTBI primer set was used. TCRdb reprocessed the multiplex PCR reads via MiXCR and lists one record per CDR3 protein. The sample carries around 200,000 distinct CDR3 sequences, about 15% recorded once. This sample was taken from a study of T cells in Graves' hyperthyroidism and ophthalmopathy. Study-level background: Peripheral blood samples were taken at initial diagnosis, prior to any treatment.

Newly diagnosed hyperthyroidism, duration under 2 months, in patients aged 18 to 65. The chain links TRBV20-1 to TRBJ1-1; 7 nucleotides agree with TRBD1. The sequence was obtained from a woman aged 50 to 60 with Graves' hyperthyroidism. The specimen sequenced was blood. The CDR3 sequence is CSARDIRGYTEAFF. As DNA, the CDR3 is TGCAGTGCTAGAGACATCAGGGGGTACACTGAAGCTTTCTTT.